These 18 T cell receptor beta chains were all obtained from the same sample, sequenced in a study of regulatory T cells in long-lasting Graves disease. Time point reported: newly diagnosed GD, antithyroid drugs for less than 3 months. Scientists built the TCR library using RNA that was extracted from PBMCs. iRepertoire HTBI primers and Arm-PCR of CDR3 regions built TCR beta libraries. One entry per CDR3 protein results from TCRdb running MiXCR on the multiplex PCR reads. The sample has about 620,000 distinct CDR3 sequences; less than 20% are singletons. These same data were also listed under a study on T cells in Graves' hyperthyroidism and ophthalmopathy.

The source was peripheral blood mononuclear cells (PBMCs), collected at new diagnosis, from a patient treated with antithyroid drugs. The receptors shown here come from a woman aged 25 to 39 with Graves disease.

This clonotype was recorded many times. The J gene is TRBJ1-4, the V gene TRBV6-1, with 9 bases identical to TRBD1. Unmatched junction bases numbered 5, after V lost 6 bases and J lost 3 bases. The CDR3 is 15 amino acids. Germline values: CDR1 MNHNS, CDR2 SASEGT. CDR3 nucleotide sequence: TGTGCCAGCAGAGAGACAGGGGGAGCTAATGAAAAACTGTTTTTT. Translating gives CASRETGGANEKLFF.

The J gene is TRBJ1-1, the V gene TRBV19; weak D call: TRBD1 (5 bases). Trimming removed 4 bases from V and 0 bases from J, with 12 bases in between. Germline-derived CDR1 and CDR2 are LNHDA and SQIVND (reference sequence). This CDR3 has 15 residues. CDR3 DNA sequence: TGTGCCAGTAGTAGACAGCAAACTATGAACACTGAAGCTTTCTTT. Protein: CASSRQQTMNTEAFF. The variable domain in full, with the rest retrieved from reference TRBV19 and TRBJ1-1, is DGGITQSPKYLFRKEGQNVTLSCEQNLNHDAMYWYRQDPGQGLRLIYYSQIVNDFQKGDIAEGYSVSREKKESFPLTVTSAQKNPTAFYLCASSRQQTMNTEAFFGQGTRLTVV.

This clonotype was seen only a few times. The chain combines TRBV28 with TRBJ2-1; no firm D call. The germline V and J ends were trimmed by 1 base and 9 bases, with 19 bases remaining between them. Germline V lookup: CDR1 MDHEN, CDR2 SYDVKM. The CDR3 is 16 residues long. CDR3 nucleotide sequence: TGTGCCAGCAGTTTATCTGACCACTCTTGGGTGGGTGAGCAGTTCTTC. It specifies CASSLSDHSWVGEQFF.

This clonotype has at least ten counts. The DNA for the CDR3 is TGTGCCAGCACGCGGGCAGGGTTGGACTATGGCTACACCTTC. Its protein product is CASTRAGLDYGYTF. This chain joins TRBV6-1 and TRBJ1-2, with D perhaps matching TRBD1 (5 bases). V shed 7 bases and J shed 3 bases, with 15 bases lying between them. CDR3 size: 14 residues. Per germline, CDR1 MNHNS and CDR2 SASEGT.

This clonotype was found a few times. This rearrangement joins TRBV15 to TRBJ2-2, with D tentatively TRBD1 or TRBD2 (6 bases each). Germline assignment: CDR1 LNHNV and CDR2 YYDKDF (reference sequence). V dropped 7 bases and J dropped 1 base, with 19 bases sitting between them. This CDR3 is 17 amino acids long. This CDR3 reads CATTKSGGGRNTGELFF. The CDR3 nucleotides are TGTGCCACCACTAAAAGCGGTGGGGGGCGGAACACCGGGGAGCTGTTTTTT.

This clonotype came up many times. V usage is TRBV24-1 and J usage is TRBJ2-1; maybe TRBD2 (6 bases). Germline assignment: CDR1 KGHDR and CDR2 SFDVKD. The CDR3 length is 15 residues. V lost 0 bases and J lost 7, with 12 bases in between. The CDR3 is CATSDLTRDLNEQFF. CDR3 nucleotide sequence: TGTGCCACCAGTGATTTGACGCGGGACCTGAATGAGCAGTTCTTC.

This clonotype was detected only a few times. This chain connects TRBV27 to TRBJ2-3, with D perhaps TRBD2 (6 bases). Germline-derived CDR1 and CDR2 are MNHEY and SMNVEV (reference sequence). Trimming took 8 bases from V and 4 from J, leaving 16 bases between them. The CDR3 loop spans 14 amino acids. For the CDR3, the DNA is TGTGCCAGCGCAAGTAGGGGAGGTTCAGATACGCAGTATTTT. Its protein product is CASASRGGSDTQYF.

This clonotype was seen repeatedly, ten times or more. The chain recombines TRBV7-9 with TRBJ1-4; TRBD1 is a possible D gene (6 bases). The V end lost 5 bases, the J end lost 14 bases, and 21 bases lay between the germline ends. This CDR3 region has 14 residues. The germline V gene has CDR1 SEHNR and CDR2 FQNEAQ (reference sequence). CDR3 protein: CASSPSPQGRILFF. The CDR3, as DNA: TGTGCCAGCAGCCCCTCACCACAGGGCCGAATCCTGTTTTTT.

This clonotype has just a few counts. J is TRBJ1-2 and V is TRBV18; 7 nucleotides align to TRBD1. Germline V CDR1 and CDR2: KGHSH, LQKENI. This CDR3 spans 13 amino acids. Trimming removed 3 bases from V and 7 bases from J; junction bases left unmatched: 5. Here the CDR3 reads CASSPGRDSGYTF. In nucleotides, the CDR3 is TGTGCCAGCTCACCCGGCAGGGACAGTGGCTACACCTTC.

This clonotype was observed a few times. The conserved closing phenylalanine or tryptophan is absent in this CDR3, likely reflecting a read error. The chain links TRBV2 to TRBJ2-1; TRBD1 might be the D (6 bases). This CDR3 region has 14 residues. Trimming left V 6 bases short and J 1 base short, with 10 bases between. Germline values: CDR1 SNHLY, CDR2 FYNNEI. CDR3 coding DNA: TGTGCCAGCAGCCCGACAGGATCCTACAATGAGCAGTTCCTC. Protein product: CASSPTGSYNEQFL.

This clonotype was found a few times. The rearrangement uses TRBV30 and TRBJ2-3; tentative D call: TRBD2 (5 bases). Trimming stripped 1 base from V and 1 base from J, with 12 bases between. The CDR3 covers 15 residues. Germline V CDR1 and CDR2: GTSNPN, SVGIG (reference sequence). The CDR3 sequence: CAWSAGGRGTDTQYF. The CDR3 nucleotides read TGTGCCTGGAGTGCAGGAGGTAGGGGCACAGATACGCAGTATTTT.

V usage is TRBV5-1 and J usage is TRBJ1-1; TRBD1 matches 8 bases. This CDR3 is built from 14 residues. Losses at the gene ends were 4 bases for V and 8 bases for J; bases not matched to a gene: 10. Per the germline V gene, CDR1 is SGHRS and CDR2 is YFSETQ. CDR3 in DNA: TGCGCCAGCAGCCTGGACAGGGTATTTGGGGAAGCTTTCTTT. As protein: CASSLDRVFGEAFF.

In its sample, this clonotype was seen many times. The chain recombines TRBV3-1 with TRBJ2-1, with D unclear. The V end was cut by 4 bases, the J end by 3 bases, with 13 bases between. This CDR3 is 15 amino acids long. The germline V gene encodes CDR1 LGHDT and CDR2 YNNKEL (reference sequence). The CDR3 DNA is TGTGCCAGCAGCCCCTCCTACTGGGACTACAATGAGCAGTTCTTC. This translates into CASSPSYWDYNEQFF.

This clonotype was detected ten times or more. This sequence joins TRBV11-1 and TRBJ2-7; tentative D call: TRBD2 (6 bases). V was clipped by 5 bases and J by 1 base, with 18 bases between them. CDR1 is SGHAT, CDR2 FQDESV, per germline (reference sequence). The CDR3 is made up of 16 amino acids. The CDR3 DNA follows: TGTGCCAGCAGCCATCTGGGACTCGCCCTTTCCTACGAGCAGTACTTC. As protein: CASSHLGLALSYEQYF.

This chain connects TRBV19 to TRBJ2-2, with D tentatively TRBD1 or TRBD2 (5 bases each). Trimming took 5 bases from V and 6 from J, leaving 10 bases between them. CDR3 size: 13 residues. Germline CDR1 and CDR2: LNHDA and SQIVND (reference sequence). The CDR3 bases are TGTGCCAGTAGTCCCATGGGGGCCGGGGAGCTGTTTTTT. Translating gives CASSPMGAGELFF.

The chain combines TRBV7-9 with TRBJ1-4, with D perhaps matching TRBD1 (5 bases). The germline V and J ends were trimmed by 1 base and 12 bases, with 18 bases remaining between them. Germline CDR1 reads SEHNR; CDR2 reads FQNEAQ (reference sequence). The CDR3 sequence is 15 residues long. This chain's CDR3 is CASSLGGGVEEELFF. Written as DNA, the CDR3 is TGTGCCAGCAGCTTAGGTGGGGGGGTGGAGGAAGAACTGTTTTTT.

This clonotype has more than one count but fewer than ten. This rearrangement joins TRBV4-2 to TRBJ2-1, with D maybe TRBD2 (7 bases). With 0 bases removed from V and 9 bases from J, the gap between germline ends came to 21 bases. This CDR3 is built from 17 residues. CDR1 is LGHNA and CDR2 is YNFKEQ in the germline V gene. CDR3 sequence (DNA): TGTGCCAGCAGCCAAGATGGGGGAGGGGGTACGGGCGGTGAGCAGTTCTTC. Translation gives CASSQDGGGGTGGEQFF.

The CDR3 reads CASSPSQRMNTEAFF. CDR3 nucleotides: TGTGCCAGCTCACCATCACAACGCATGAACACTGAAGCTTTCTTT. This chain uses TRBV18 with TRBJ1-1; D not certain. Deletions cut 2 bases from V and 0 bases from J, with 10 bases between. CDR1 and CDR2 from the germline V gene are KGHSH and LQKENI. This CDR3 is 15 amino acids long.